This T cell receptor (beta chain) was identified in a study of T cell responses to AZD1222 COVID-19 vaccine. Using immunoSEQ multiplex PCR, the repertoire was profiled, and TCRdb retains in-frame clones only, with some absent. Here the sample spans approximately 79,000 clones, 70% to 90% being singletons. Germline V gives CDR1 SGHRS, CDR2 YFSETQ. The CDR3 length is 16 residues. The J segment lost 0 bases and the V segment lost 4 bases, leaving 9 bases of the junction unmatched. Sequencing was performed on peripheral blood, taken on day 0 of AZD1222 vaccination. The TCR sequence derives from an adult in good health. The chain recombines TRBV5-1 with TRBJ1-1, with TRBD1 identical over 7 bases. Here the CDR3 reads CASSAQPGQMNTEAFF. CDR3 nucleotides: TGCGCCAGCAGCGCACAGCCGGGACAGATGAACACTGAAGCTTTCTTT.